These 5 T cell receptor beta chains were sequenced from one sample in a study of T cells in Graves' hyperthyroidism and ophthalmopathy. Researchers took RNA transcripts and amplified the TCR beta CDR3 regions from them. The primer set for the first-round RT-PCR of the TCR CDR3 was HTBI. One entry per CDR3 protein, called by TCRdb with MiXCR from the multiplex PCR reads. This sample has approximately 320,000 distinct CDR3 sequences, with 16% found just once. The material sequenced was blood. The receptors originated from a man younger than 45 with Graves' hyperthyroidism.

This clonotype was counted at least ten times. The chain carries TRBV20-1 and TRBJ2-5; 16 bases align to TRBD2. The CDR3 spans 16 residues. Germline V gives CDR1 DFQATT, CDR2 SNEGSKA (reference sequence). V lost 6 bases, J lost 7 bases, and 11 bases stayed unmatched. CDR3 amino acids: CSAKGTSGRASGTQYF. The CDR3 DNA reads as TGCAGTGCCAAAGGGACTAGCGGGAGGGCCAGCGGGACCCAGTACTTC.

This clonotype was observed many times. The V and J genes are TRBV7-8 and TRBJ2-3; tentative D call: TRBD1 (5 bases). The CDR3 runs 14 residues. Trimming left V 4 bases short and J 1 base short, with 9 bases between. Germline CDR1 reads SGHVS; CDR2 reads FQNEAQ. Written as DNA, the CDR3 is TGTGCCAGCAGCTCAGGGCGCCGCACAGATACGCAGTATTTT. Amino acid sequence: CASSSGRRTDTQYF.

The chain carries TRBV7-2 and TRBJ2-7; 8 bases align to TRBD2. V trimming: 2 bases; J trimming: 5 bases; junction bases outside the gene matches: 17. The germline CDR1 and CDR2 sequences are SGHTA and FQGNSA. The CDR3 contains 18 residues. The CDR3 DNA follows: TGTGCCAGCAGCTTAAACCCTAGCGGGTATATTAGTCGTAACGAGCAGTACTTC. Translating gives CASSLNPSGYISRNEQYF.

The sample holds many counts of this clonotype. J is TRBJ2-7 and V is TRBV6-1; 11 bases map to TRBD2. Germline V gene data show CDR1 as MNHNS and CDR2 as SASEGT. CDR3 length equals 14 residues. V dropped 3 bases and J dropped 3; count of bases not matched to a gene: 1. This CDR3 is CASSETSGNYEQYF. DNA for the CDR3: TGTGCCAGCAGTGAGACTAGCGGGAACTACGAGCAGTACTTC.

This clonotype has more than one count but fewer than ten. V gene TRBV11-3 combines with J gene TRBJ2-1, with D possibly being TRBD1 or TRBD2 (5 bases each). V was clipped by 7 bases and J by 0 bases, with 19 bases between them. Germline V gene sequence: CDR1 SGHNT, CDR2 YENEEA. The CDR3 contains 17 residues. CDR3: CASTERGGPSSYNEQFF. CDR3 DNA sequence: TGTGCCAGCACCGAACGGGGCGGGCCCAGCTCCTACAATGAGCAGTTCTTC.